A few counts support the clone carrying this TCR beta chain. Its antigen is unidentified. The same CDR3 is also encoded by other DNA sequences in this sample. It was with 60 Vbeta and 13 Jbeta primers that the PCR ran. TCRdb keeps only in-frame clones here, not all; method: immunoSEQ multiplex PCR. The sample yields fewer than 150,000 clones, over 70% seen once. This entry belongs to a study of cytomegalovirus exposure and HLA in healthy donors. Study results and caveats: For cytomegalovirus status, the classifier reportedly gave diagnoses with high specificity and sensitivity. The Asian-associated ancestry cluster reportedly had fewer N-insertions than the roughly 670-donor mean in a later analysis. The productive fraction for most TCR beta V segments was about 90% or about 30% in an earlier analysis.

Sequencing was carried out using PBMCs. This clonotype was obtained from a man aged 30-40 years in good health and CMV-seronegative.

CDR3: CASSPRQHEQYF. In nucleotides, the CDR3 is TGTGCCAGCAGTCCTAGACAGCACGAGCAGTACTTC. This chain joins TRBV28 and TRBJ2-7, with TRBD1 as a possible D gene (5 bases). V shed 5 bases and J shed 5 bases, with 10 bases lying between them. The CDR3 contains 12 residues. CDR1 and CDR2 (germline): MDHEN, SYDVKM.